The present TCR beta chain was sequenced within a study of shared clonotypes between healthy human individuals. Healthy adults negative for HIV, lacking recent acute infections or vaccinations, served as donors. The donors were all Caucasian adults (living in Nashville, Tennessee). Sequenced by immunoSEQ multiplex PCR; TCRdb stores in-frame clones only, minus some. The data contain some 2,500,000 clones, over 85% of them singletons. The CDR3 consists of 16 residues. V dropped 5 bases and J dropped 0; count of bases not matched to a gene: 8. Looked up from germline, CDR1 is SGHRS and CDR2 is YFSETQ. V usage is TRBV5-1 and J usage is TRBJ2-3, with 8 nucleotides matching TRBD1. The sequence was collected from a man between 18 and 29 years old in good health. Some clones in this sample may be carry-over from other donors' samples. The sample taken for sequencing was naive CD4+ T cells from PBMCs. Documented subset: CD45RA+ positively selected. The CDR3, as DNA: TGCGCCAGCAGGCCAGGACAGGGTACTAGCACAGATACGCAGTATTTT. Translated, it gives CASRPGQGTSTDTQYF.